The rows below give T cell receptor beta chains drawn from one sample of a study of cytomegalovirus exposure and HLA in healthy donors. TCRdb's table, derived via immunoSEQ multiplex PCR, lists solely in-frame clones and lacks some. The top ten hold 1% to 1.5% of the sample, which has about 230,000 clones, over 75% seen once. Sequences were obtained from PBMCs. Every receptor here comes from a human donor in good health. Both conserved end residues are part of each CDR3. Fields, in order: clone size, CDR3 length, V gene, D gene, J gene, CDR3 DNA, CDR3 protein. A D gene is named only where the DNA matches it firmly. The listing skips clone size in some rows; elsewhere it reads once, few, many or a size class.

clone_size: .; cdr3_length: 19; v_call: TRBV13; d_call: TRBD2; j_call: TRBJ2-3; cdr3_nt: TGTGCCAGCAGCTCTCGAACTAAACTGACTAGCCCGCTTCCAGATACGCAGTATTTT; cdr3_aa: CASSSRTKLTSPLPDTQYF
clone_size: once; cdr3_length: 14; v_call: TRBV2; d_call: .; j_call: TRBJ2-1; cdr3_nt: TGTGCCAGCAGTGATGGGCAGGGTGTGGGTGAGCAGTTCTTC; cdr3_aa: CASSDGQGVGEQFF
clone_size: .; cdr3_length: 15; v_call: TRBV2; d_call: .; j_call: TRBJ2-3; cdr3_nt: TGTGCCAGCGCCCCCAGGAGGACCTACACAGATACGCAGTATTTT; cdr3_aa: CASAPRRTYTDTQYF
clone_size: .; cdr3_length: 17; v_call: TRBV5-4; d_call: TRBD1; j_call: TRBJ1-2; cdr3_nt: TGTGCCAGCAGCGAAGAACTTTCCGGGACAGGGAGCTATGGCTACACCTTC; cdr3_aa: CASSEELSGTGSYGYTF
clone_size: .; cdr3_length: 12; v_call: TRBV6-1; d_call: TRBD1; j_call: TRBJ1-2; cdr3_nt: TGTGCCAGCAGCGGGACAGGGAAAGGCTACACCTTC; cdr3_aa: CASSGTGKGYTF
clone_size: .; cdr3_length: 16; v_call: TRBV29-1; d_call: TRBD1; j_call: TRBJ1-1; cdr3_nt: TGCAGCGTTGATCCTTGGGACAGGGTGACGAACACTGAAGCTTTCTTT; cdr3_aa: CSVDPWDRVTNTEAFF
clone_size: few; cdr3_length: 16; v_call: TRBV10-1; d_call: TRBD2; j_call: TRBJ2-1; cdr3_nt: TGCGCCAGCAGTGAGTCTAGACTAGCGGGAAAGGATGAGCAGTTCTTC; cdr3_aa: CASSESRLAGKDEQFF
clone_size: once; cdr3_length: 15; v_call: TRBV5-1; d_call: TRBD1; j_call: TRBJ1-2; cdr3_nt: TGCGCCAGCAGCTTGGATGGACAGGTGACAGGAGGCTACACCTTC; cdr3_aa: CASSLDGQVTGGYTF
clone_size: .; cdr3_length: 12; v_call: TRBV18; d_call: TRBD1; j_call: TRBJ2-5; cdr3_nt: TGTGCCAGCTCTCGACAGGGTGAGACCCAGTACTTC; cdr3_aa: CASSRQGETQYF
clone_size: .; cdr3_length: 14; v_call: TRBV7-8; d_call: .; j_call: TRBJ2-7; cdr3_nt: TGTGCCAGCAGCCCGCGGGACAGCCACTACGAGCAGTACTTC; cdr3_aa: CASSPRDSHYEQYF
clone_size: .; cdr3_length: 15; v_call: TRBV6-5; d_call: TRBD2; j_call: TRBJ2-7; cdr3_nt: TGTGCCAGCAGTTACAGTTACCGGGGAGGGTACGAGCAGTACTTC; cdr3_aa: CASSYSYRGGYEQYF
clone_size: .; cdr3_length: 18; v_call: TRBV7-2; d_call: TRBD1; j_call: TRBJ2-6; cdr3_nt: TGTGCCAGCAGCTACGTGGGGACAGGGTCTGCTGGGGCCAACGTCCTGACTTTC; cdr3_aa: CASSYVGTGSAGANVLTF
clone_size: .; cdr3_length: 15; v_call: TRBV11-2; d_call: TRBD1; j_call: TRBJ1-2; cdr3_nt: TGTGCCAGCAGCCTGGGGACAGGGGGCAGGTATGGCTACACCTTC; cdr3_aa: CASSLGTGGRYGYTF
clone_size: .; cdr3_length: 15; v_call: TRBV7-8; d_call: .; j_call: TRBJ1-4; cdr3_nt: TGTGCCAGCAGCCCTAGACAGATCGATAATGAAAAACTGTTTTTT; cdr3_aa: CASSPRQIDNEKLFF
clone_size: few; cdr3_length: 15; v_call: TRBV19; d_call: .; j_call: TRBJ2-6; cdr3_nt: TGTGCCAGTAGTATCCAGGGCACTGGGGCCAACGTCCTGACTTTC; cdr3_aa: CASSIQGTGANVLTF
clone_size: .; cdr3_length: 20; v_call: TRBV5-3; d_call: TRBD1; j_call: TRBJ1-4; cdr3_nt: TGTGCCAGAAGCTTGGCGTTGGGACAGGGCTTTTGCAAGGGTAATGAAAAACTGTTTTTT; cdr3_aa: CARSLALGQGFCKGNEKLFF
clone_size: .; cdr3_length: 16; v_call: TRBV19; d_call: TRBD2; j_call: TRBJ2-1; cdr3_nt: TGTGCCAGTAGTATTACTAGCGGGAGGAGGTACAATGAGCAGTTCTTC; cdr3_aa: CASSITSGRRYNEQFF
clone_size: .; cdr3_length: 13; v_call: TRBV7-9; d_call: .; j_call: TRBJ2-7; cdr3_nt: TGTGCCAGCAGCTTAGCGCGAGTCGGCGAGCAGTACTTC; cdr3_aa: CASSLARVGEQYF
clone_size: .; cdr3_length: 14; v_call: TRBV6-1; d_call: .; j_call: TRBJ1-1; cdr3_nt: TGTGCCAGCCGTGGCGGTAACATGAACACTGAAGCTTTCTTT; cdr3_aa: CASRGGNMNTEAFF
clone_size: .; cdr3_length: 14; v_call: TRBV11-2; d_call: .; j_call: TRBJ2-1; cdr3_nt: TGTGCCAGCAGCACCACACTAGGCTACAATGAGCAGTTCTTC; cdr3_aa: CASSTTLGYNEQFF
clone_size: once; cdr3_length: 14; v_call: TRBV5-1; d_call: .; j_call: TRBJ2-7; cdr3_nt: TGCGCCAGCAGCTTGGGTGCAGACTCCTACGAGCAGTACTTC; cdr3_aa: CASSLGADSYEQYF
clone_size: .; cdr3_length: 15; v_call: TRBV18; d_call: .; j_call: TRBJ1-5; cdr3_nt: TGTGCCAGCTCACTAGGGGCTAATAGCAATCAGCCCCAGCATTTT; cdr3_aa: CASSLGANSNQPQHF
clone_size: few; cdr3_length: 14; v_call: TRBV28; d_call: .; j_call: TRBJ2-7; cdr3_nt: TGTGCCAGCAGTCCAGGGTTCGTTCCGTACGAGCAGTACTTC; cdr3_aa: CASSPGFVPYEQYF
clone_size: .; cdr3_length: 14; v_call: TRBV7-8; d_call: .; j_call: TRBJ1-3; cdr3_nt: TGTGCCAGCCGCGCAGGGGTAGGAGGAAACACCATATATTTT; cdr3_aa: CASRAGVGGNTIYF
clone_size: .; cdr3_length: 16; v_call: TRBV28; d_call: TRBD2; j_call: TRBJ2-7; cdr3_nt: TGTGCCAGCAGTTTAACCGCTAGCGGACGCTCCTACGAGCAGTACTTC; cdr3_aa: CASSLTASGRSYEQYF
clone_size: .; cdr3_length: 13; v_call: TRBV13; d_call: .; j_call: TRBJ2-1; cdr3_nt: TGTGCCAGCAGTCCCGGGTCTTCCGATGAGCAGTTCTTC; cdr3_aa: CASSPGSSDEQFF
clone_size: .; cdr3_length: 14; v_call: TRBV29-1; d_call: TRBD2; j_call: TRBJ2-1; cdr3_nt: TGCAGCGTCCCCCCGGGAGGCTCCTACAATGAGCAGTTCTTC; cdr3_aa: CSVPPGGSYNEQFF
clone_size: few; cdr3_length: 13; v_call: TRBV4-1; d_call: .; j_call: TRBJ1-4; cdr3_nt: TGCGCCAGCAGCCAGGGAGGTCCGAGAGGGCTGTTTTTT; cdr3_aa: CASSQGGPRGLFF
clone_size: .; cdr3_length: 11; v_call: TRBV19; d_call: .; j_call: TRBJ1-2; cdr3_nt: TGTGCCAGTCTAAAAAGAGGTGGCTACACCTTC; cdr3_aa: CASLKRGGYTF
clone_size: .; cdr3_length: 12; v_call: TRBV30; d_call: .; j_call: TRBJ2-2; cdr3_nt: TGTGCCTGGAGTGTGGAGACCGGGGAGCTGTTTTTT; cdr3_aa: CAWSVETGELFF
clone_size: .; cdr3_length: 16; v_call: TRBV7-9; d_call: .; j_call: TRBJ1-5; cdr3_nt: TGTGCCAGCAGCCCTATCCCGACAGACTCGAATCAGCCCCAGCATTTT; cdr3_aa: CASSPIPTDSNQPQHF
clone_size: .; cdr3_length: 15; v_call: TRBV27; d_call: TRBD2; j_call: TRBJ2-7; cdr3_nt: TGTGCCAGCAGGCAACGGACTAGCGGGTCCTACGAGCAGTACTTC; cdr3_aa: CASRQRTSGSYEQYF
clone_size: few; cdr3_length: 11; v_call: TRBV6-1; d_call: .; j_call: TRBJ2-7; cdr3_nt: TGTGCCAGCAGTGAGAGGTACGAGCAGTACTTC; cdr3_aa: CASSERYEQYF
clone_size: .; cdr3_length: 15; v_call: TRBV6-1; d_call: .; j_call: TRBJ2-3; cdr3_nt: TGTGCCAGCAGTGAAGGCGGGGATCTAGGGGTAGGGAAGTATTTT; cdr3_aa: CASSEGGDLGVGKYF
clone_size: .; cdr3_length: 15; v_call: TRBV21-1; d_call: .; j_call: TRBJ1-2; cdr3_nt: TGTGCCAGCAGAACCAGGACAGAGCTTTTCTATGGCTACACCTTC; cdr3_aa: CASRTRTELFYGYTF